This T cell receptor (beta chain) emerged from a study of T cell repertoires in cytomegalovirus infection. This clonotype came up many times. Its antigen is undetermined. Germline V CDR1 and CDR2: SGHAT, FQNNGV. The CDR3 totals 12 residues. V was cut by 2 bases and J by 4 bases, with 5 bases left in between. Findings and caveats of the study: In two of eight donors, the top clonotype was HLA-C-restricted CMV-specific.

TCRdb ran MiXCR on the reads and lists one entry per CDR3 protein. This sample has 250,000 to 400,000 distinct CDR3 sequences; 25% occur once, and the top ten carry roughly 13%. Here the sequenced sample was cultured PBMCs, taken from culture after CMV antigen stimulation. This receptor was taken from a human donor in good health (CMV status not recorded). Some clones in this sample may be carry-over from other donors' samples. The chain carries TRBV11-2 and TRBJ2-5; D remains ambiguous. This CDR3 is CASSLRIETQYF. As DNA, the CDR3 is TGTGCCAGCAGCTTAAGAATAGAGACCCAGTACTTC.